A selection of T cell receptor beta chains follows, all from one sample in a study of cytomegalovirus exposure and HLA in healthy donors. Profiled with immunoSEQ multiplex PCR; TCRdb holds only in-frame clones, not every one. Of about 54,000 clones in the sample, under 90% were seen once. Sample: PBMCs. These receptors came from a woman aged 18-29 years in good health and CMV-seronegative. Both conserved end residues are part of each CDR3. The D gene is left open where the match is weak. Expanded clones are given a class, and other clones once, few, many or no size at all.

v_gene	abundance	j_gene	d_gene	CDR3nt	CDR3aa
TRBV28	NA	TRBJ1-1	NA	TGTGCCAGCAGACGAGCCGAAGCTTTCTTT	CASRRAEAFF
TRBV2	NA	TRBJ2-6	TRBD1	TGTGCCAGCAGCCCTAGGGGACAGCACCTCTCTGGGGCCAACGGCCTGACTTTC	CASSPRGQHLSGANGLTF
TRBV5-4	NA	TRBJ2-3	TRBD2	TGTGCCAGCAGCTTGTGGACTAGCGGGGTCACAGATACGCAGTATTTT	CASSLWTSGVTDTQYF
TRBV29-1	NA	TRBJ2-1	NA	TGCAGCGTTGGGCGGGATAGTTCGGCTTACAATGAGCAGTTCTTC	CSVGRDSSAYNEQFF
TRBV19	NA	TRBJ1-2	TRBD1	TGTGCCAGTAGTACCGGGACAGGGTATGGCTACACCTTC	CASSTGTGYGYTF
TRBV4-2	NA	TRBJ2-2	TRBD2	TGTGCCAGCATCGGAGTGGGGACTAGCGGGCCCGGCGGGGAGCTGTTTTTT	CASIGVGTSGPGGELFF
TRBV30	NA	TRBJ2-1	TRBD2	TGTGCCTGGAGTGGACTAGCGGGAGACCACAATGAGCAGTTCTTC	CAWSGLAGDHNEQFF
TRBV2	NA	TRBJ2-3	NA	TGTGCCAGCAGGGCCATGCTGGCAGATACGCAGTATTTT	CASRAMLADTQYF
TRBV5-1	NA	TRBJ1-2	TRBD1	TGCGCCAGCAGCTTGCTCCCGGGACAGGCTTATGGCTACACCTTC	CASSLLPGQAYGYTF
TRBV10-2	NA	TRBJ2-1	TRBD2	TGCGCCAGCGGAATAGCGGGAGTGTCGCGTAATGAGCAGTTCTTC	CASGIAGVSRNEQFF
TRBV6-1	NA	TRBJ2-7	TRBD2	TGTGCCAGCAGTGAAGATGGTAGCGGGAGTTACGAGCAGTACTTC	CASSEDGSGSYEQYF
TRBV7-9	NA	TRBJ2-2	NA	TGTGCCAGCAATTTAGAGGCAACCGGGGAGCTGTTTTTT	CASNLEATGELFF
TRBV14	NA	TRBJ1-1	NA	TGTGCCAGCAGCCAAGTGAGGCAGCCGAACACTGAAGCTTTCTTT	CASSQVRQPNTEAFF
TRBV7-2	once	TRBJ1-3	TRBD1	TGTGCCAGCAGTTTAGTCTATCCGGGACAGGGAGCTGGAAACACCATATATTTT	CASSLVYPGQGAGNTIYF
TRBV27	NA	TRBJ1-1	TRBD1	TGTGCCAGCAGTTTACAGGGGGGTCTCGCTGAAGCTTTCTTT	CASSLQGGLAEAFF
TRBV5-5	NA	TRBJ1-1	NA	TGTGCCAGCAGTCAGTACACTGAAGCTTTCTTT	CASSQYTEAFF
TRBV7-2	NA	TRBJ2-5	NA	TGTGCCAGCAGCTTTCGGGGTTCAAAGACCCAGTACTTC	CASSFRGSKTQYF
TRBV9	NA	TRBJ2-7	NA	TGTGCCAGCAGCCCGAGCGGGCGAACAGGATACGAGCAGTACTTC	CASSPSGRTGYEQYF
TRBV9	NA	TRBJ1-5	TRBD1	TGTGCCAGCAGCGCGGGGACAGGGGAAATCAATCAGCCCCAGCATTTT	CASSAGTGEINQPQHF
TRBV11-2	NA	TRBJ2-7	NA	TGTGCCAGCAGTGGGTTTCGGGTGGCTCCCTACGAGCAGTACTTC	CASSGFRVAPYEQYF
TRBV19	NA	TRBJ1-2	TRBD1	TGTGCCAGTAGTACACGACAGGGATCCTATGGCTACACCTTC	CASSTRQGSYGYTF
TRBV6-4	NA	TRBJ2-6	NA	TGTGCCAGCAGTGACGGGAGTGGGGCCAACGTCCTGACTTTC	CASSDGSGANVLTF
TRBV19	NA	TRBJ2-6	NA	TGTGCCAGTAGTAGGCAAACAGGAGCTGGGGCCAACGTCCTGACTTTC	CASSRQTGAGANVLTF
TRBV10-3	NA	TRBJ1-6	TRBD1	TGTGCCATCAGGGGACAGGGGAGCTCCTATAATTCACCCCTCCACTTT	CAIRGQGSSYNSPLHF
TRBV28	once	TRBJ2-3	TRBD2	TGTGCCAGCAGCGGATGGCAAGCGGGAGGGCCGAGCACAGATACGCAGTATTTT	CASSGWQAGGPSTDTQYF
TRBV5-1	few	TRBJ1-4	TRBD1	TGCGCCAGCAGCCTCCGGGACAGGGGGCGCGGGGAAAAACTGTTTTTT	CASSLRDRGRGEKLFF
TRBV7-3	NA	TRBJ2-3	TRBD2	TGTGCCAGCAGCTTGTCAAGCGGGAGCGCAGATACGCAATATTTT	CASSLSSGSADTQYF
TRBV2	NA	TRBJ1-4	NA	TGTGCCAGCAGTGAAGTAAATGAAAAACTGTTTTTT	CASSEVNEKLFF
TRBV4-1	NA	TRBJ1-1	TRBD1	TGCGCCAGCAGCCAAAACAGGGGTTCGAACACTGAAGCTTTCTTT	CASSQNRGSNTEAFF
TRBV5-5	NA	TRBJ2-2	TRBD2	TGTGCCAGCAGCTTGGTAGCGGGAGGGACGAACACCGGGGAGCTGTTTTTT	CASSLVAGGTNTGELFF
TRBV28	NA	TRBJ1-2	NA	TGTGCCAGCAGGCCGTGGGGGGGGGCTACCAACTATGGCTACACCTTC	CASRPWGGATNYGYTF
TRBV15	few	TRBJ1-1	TRBD1	TGTGCCACCAGCAGGGGCAGGGGGCAAGAGAACACTGAAGCTTTCTTT	CATSRGRGQENTEAFF
TRBV27	NA	TRBJ1-2	TRBD1	TGTGCCAGCAGTTCACGGACAGGGTTCACCTATGGCTACACCTTC	CASSSRTGFTYGYTF
TRBV20-1	NA	TRBJ1-1	NA	TGCAGTGCTTTAGGCAGCGCTGAAGCTTTCTTT	CSALGSAEAFF
TRBV4-1	few	TRBJ2-7	TRBD2	TGCGCCAGCAGCCAAGATTTCGCGGCTAGCGGGAAGTGCGAGCAGTACTTC	CASSQDFAASGKCEQYF
TRBV6-6	NA	TRBJ2-5	NA	TGTGCCAGCAGCCTCGGAGGGCAGCAAGAGACCCAGTACTTC	CASSLGGQQETQYF